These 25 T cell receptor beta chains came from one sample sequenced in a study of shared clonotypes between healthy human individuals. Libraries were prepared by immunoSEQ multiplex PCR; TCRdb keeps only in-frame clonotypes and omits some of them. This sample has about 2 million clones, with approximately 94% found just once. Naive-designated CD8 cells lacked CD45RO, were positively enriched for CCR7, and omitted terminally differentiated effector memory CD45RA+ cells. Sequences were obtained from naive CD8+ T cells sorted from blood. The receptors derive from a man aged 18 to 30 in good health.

The CDR3 DNA reads as TGTGCCAGCAGTTTGGCGGGGGACGGCTACACCTTC. It yields the protein CASSLAGDGYTF. The V gene is TRBV28, the J gene TRBJ1-2, with D tentatively TRBD1 (5 bases). This CDR3 is 12 amino acids long. Germline values: CDR1 MDHEN, CDR2 SYDVKM. Trimming removed 3 bases at V and 8 bases at J, with 10 bases between.

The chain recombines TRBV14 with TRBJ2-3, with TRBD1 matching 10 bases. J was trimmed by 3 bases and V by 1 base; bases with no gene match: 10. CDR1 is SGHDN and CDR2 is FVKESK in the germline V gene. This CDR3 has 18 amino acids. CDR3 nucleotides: TGTGCCAGCAGCCAAGGACCCTGGACAGGGGGATCGACAGATACGCAGTATTTT. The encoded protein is CASSQGPWTGGSTDTQYF. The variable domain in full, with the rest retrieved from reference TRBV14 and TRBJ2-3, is EAGVTQFPSHSVIEKGQTVTLRCDPISGHDNLYWYRRVMGKEIKFLLHFVKESKQDESGMPNNRFLAERTGGTYSTLKVQPAELEDSGVYFCASSQGPWTGGSTDTQYFGPGTRLTVL.

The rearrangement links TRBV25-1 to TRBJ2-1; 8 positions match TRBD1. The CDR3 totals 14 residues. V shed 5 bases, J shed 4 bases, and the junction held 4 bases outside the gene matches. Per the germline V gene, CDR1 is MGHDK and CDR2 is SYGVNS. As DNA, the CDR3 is TGTGCCAGCAGTCCCGGACAGGGTTACAATGAGCAGTTCTTC. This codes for CASSPGQGYNEQFF.

CDR3 sequence (DNA): TGCGCCAGCAGCCCTCTAGCGGGAGGGAGTAACTACAATGAGCAGTTCTTC. Translated: CASSPLAGGSNYNEQFF. This rearrangement joins TRBV4-3 to TRBJ2-1; 12 nucleotides align to TRBD2. Looked up from germline, CDR1 is LGHNA and CDR2 is YSLEER. Trimming at V came to 4 bases and at J to 3 bases, leaving 7 bases not matched to a gene. The CDR3 covers 17 residues.

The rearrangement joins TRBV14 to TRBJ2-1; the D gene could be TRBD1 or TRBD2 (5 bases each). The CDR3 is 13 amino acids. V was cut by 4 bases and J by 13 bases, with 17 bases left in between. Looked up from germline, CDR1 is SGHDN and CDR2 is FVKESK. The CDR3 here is CASSLPTGLFQFF. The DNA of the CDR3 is TGTGCCAGCAGCCTCCCGACGGGGCTATTCCAGTTCTTC.

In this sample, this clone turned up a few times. The CDR3 sequence: CSARDTQPQHF. The CDR3 bases are TGCAGTGCTAGAGATACCCAGCCCCAGCATTTT. The chain has TRBV20-1 and TRBJ1-5; D is unresolved. V gave up 0 bases and J gave up 7 bases, with 4 bases separating them. CDR1 is DFQATT and CDR2 is SNEGSKA in the germline V gene (reference sequence). This CDR3 region has 11 residues.

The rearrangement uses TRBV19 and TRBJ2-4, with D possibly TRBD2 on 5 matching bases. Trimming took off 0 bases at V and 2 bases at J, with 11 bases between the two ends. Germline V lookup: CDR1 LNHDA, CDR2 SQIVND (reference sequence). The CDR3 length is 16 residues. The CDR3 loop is CASSIDYAGTKNIQYF. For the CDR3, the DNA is TGTGCCAGTAGTATAGATTACGCCGGGACCAAAAACATTCAGTACTTC.

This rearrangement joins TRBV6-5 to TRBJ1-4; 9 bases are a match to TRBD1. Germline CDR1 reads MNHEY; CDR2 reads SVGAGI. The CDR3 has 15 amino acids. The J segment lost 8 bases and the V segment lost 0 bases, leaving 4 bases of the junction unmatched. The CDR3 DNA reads TGTGCCAGCAGTTACTCGACAGGGGGTGGCGAAAAACTGTTTTTT. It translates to CASSYSTGGGEKLFF.

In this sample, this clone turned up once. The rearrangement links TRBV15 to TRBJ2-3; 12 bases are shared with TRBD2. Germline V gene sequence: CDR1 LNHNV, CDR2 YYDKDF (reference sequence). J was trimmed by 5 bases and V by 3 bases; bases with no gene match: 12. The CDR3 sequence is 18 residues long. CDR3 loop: CATSRVASGRAGGDTQYF. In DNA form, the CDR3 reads TGTGCCACCAGCAGGGTAGCTAGCGGGAGGGCCGGGGGAGATACGCAGTATTTT.

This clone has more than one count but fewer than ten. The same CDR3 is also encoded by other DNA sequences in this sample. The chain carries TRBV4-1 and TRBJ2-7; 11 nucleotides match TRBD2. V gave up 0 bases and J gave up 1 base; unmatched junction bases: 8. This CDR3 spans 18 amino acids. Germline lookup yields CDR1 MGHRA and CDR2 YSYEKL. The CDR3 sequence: CASSQDRLAGGLSYEQYF. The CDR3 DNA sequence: TGCGCCAGCAGCCAAGATCGGCTAGCGGGAGGCCTTTCCTACGAGCAGTACTTC.

This CDR3 reads CASSPLSDRVGGNEQFF. The DNA of the CDR3 is TGTGCCAGCAGCCCCCTTTCTGACAGGGTAGGTGGCAATGAGCAGTTCTTC. The chain has TRBV13 and TRBJ2-1, with 7 bases matching TRBD1. The germline gives CDR1 PRHDT, CDR2 FYEKMQ (reference sequence). V dropped 5 bases and J dropped 6; count of bases not matched to a gene: 16. CDR3 length: 17 residues. Full variable domain (outside the CDR3, taken from reference TRBV13 and TRBJ2-1): AAGVIQSPRHLIKEKRETATLKCYPIPRHDTVYWYQQGPGQDPQFLISFYEKMQSDKGSIPDRFSAQQFSDYHSELNMSSLELGDSALYFCASSPLSDRVGGNEQFFGPGTRLTVL.

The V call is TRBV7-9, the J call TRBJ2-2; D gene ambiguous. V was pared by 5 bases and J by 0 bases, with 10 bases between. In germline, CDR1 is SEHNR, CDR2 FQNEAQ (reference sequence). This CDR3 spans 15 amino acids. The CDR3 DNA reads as TGTGCCAGCAGCACGGACGGCTCGAACACCGGGGAGCTGTTTTTT. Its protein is CASSTDGSNTGELFF.

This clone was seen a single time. The CDR3 region has the DNA TGTGCCAGCAGCGCGCAGGGTCAAATTCTAGCGAACACTGAAGCTTTCTTT. Residues: CASSAQGQILANTEAFF. The chain carries TRBV9 and TRBJ1-1; D is perhaps TRBD1 (5 bases). CDR1 is SGDLS, CDR2 YYNGEE, per germline. This CDR3 is built from 17 residues. V was pared by 3 bases and J by 1 base, with 19 bases between. Supplemented by reference TRBV9 and TRBJ1-1, the full variable domain reads DSGVTQTPKHLITATGQRVTLRCSPRSGDLSVYWYQQSLDQGLQFLIQYYNGEERAKGNILERFSAQQFPDLHSELNLSSLELGDSALYFCASSAQGQILANTEAFFGQGTRLTVV.

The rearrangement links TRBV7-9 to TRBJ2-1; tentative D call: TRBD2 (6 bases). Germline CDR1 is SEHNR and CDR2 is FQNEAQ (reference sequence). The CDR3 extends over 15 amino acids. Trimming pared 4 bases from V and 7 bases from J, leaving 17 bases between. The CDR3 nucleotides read TGTGCCAGCAGCTCCCGACTAGGATTTGTTAATGAGCAGTTCTTC. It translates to CASSSRLGFVNEQFF.

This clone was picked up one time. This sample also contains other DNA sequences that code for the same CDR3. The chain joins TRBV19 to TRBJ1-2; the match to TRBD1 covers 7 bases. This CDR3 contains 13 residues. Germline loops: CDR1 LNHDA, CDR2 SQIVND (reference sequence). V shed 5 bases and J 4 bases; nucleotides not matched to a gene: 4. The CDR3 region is CASSAGTAYGYTF. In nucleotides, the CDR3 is TGTGCCAGTAGTGCCGGGACAGCCTATGGCTACACCTTC. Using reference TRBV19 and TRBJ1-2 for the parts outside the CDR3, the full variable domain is DGGITQSPKYLFRKEGQNVTLSCEQNLNHDAMYWYRQDPGQGLRLIYYSQIVNDFQKGDIAEGYSVSREKKESFPLTVTSAQKNPTAFYLCASSAGTAYGYTFGSGTRLTVV.

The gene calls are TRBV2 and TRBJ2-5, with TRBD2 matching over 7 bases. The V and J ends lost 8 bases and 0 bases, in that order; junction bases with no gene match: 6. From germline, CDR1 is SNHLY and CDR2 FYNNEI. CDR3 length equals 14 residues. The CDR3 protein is CASQGGANQETQYF. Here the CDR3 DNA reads TGTGCCAGCCAGGGAGGGGCGAACCAAGAGACCCAGTACTTC.

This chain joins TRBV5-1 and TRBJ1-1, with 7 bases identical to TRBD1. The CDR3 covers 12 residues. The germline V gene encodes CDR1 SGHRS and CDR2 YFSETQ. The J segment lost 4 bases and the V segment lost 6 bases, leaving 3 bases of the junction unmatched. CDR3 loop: CASTPGGTEAFF. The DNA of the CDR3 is TGCGCCAGCACCCCAGGGGGCACTGAAGCTTTCTTT.

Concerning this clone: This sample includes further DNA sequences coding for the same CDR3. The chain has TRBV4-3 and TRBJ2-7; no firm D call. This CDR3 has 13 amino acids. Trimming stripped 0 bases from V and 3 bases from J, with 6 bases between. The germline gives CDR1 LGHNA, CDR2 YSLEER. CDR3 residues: CASSQDGHYEQYF. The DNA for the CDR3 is TGCGCCAGCAGCCAAGACGGGCACTACGAGCAGTACTTC.

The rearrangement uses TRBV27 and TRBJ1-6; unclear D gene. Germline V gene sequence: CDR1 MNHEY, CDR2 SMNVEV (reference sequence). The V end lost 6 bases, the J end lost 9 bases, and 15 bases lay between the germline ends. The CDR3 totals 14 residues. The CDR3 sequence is CASSTTVGSSPLHF. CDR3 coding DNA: TGTGCCAGCAGCACGACCGTGGGGAGTTCACCCCTCCACTTT.

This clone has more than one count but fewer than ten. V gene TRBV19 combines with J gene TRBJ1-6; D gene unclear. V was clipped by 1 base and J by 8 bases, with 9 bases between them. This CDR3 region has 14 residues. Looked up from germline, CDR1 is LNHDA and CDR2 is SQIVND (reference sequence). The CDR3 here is CASSIAAADSPLHF. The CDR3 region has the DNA TGTGCCAGTAGTATAGCGGCAGCGGATTCACCCCTCCACTTT.

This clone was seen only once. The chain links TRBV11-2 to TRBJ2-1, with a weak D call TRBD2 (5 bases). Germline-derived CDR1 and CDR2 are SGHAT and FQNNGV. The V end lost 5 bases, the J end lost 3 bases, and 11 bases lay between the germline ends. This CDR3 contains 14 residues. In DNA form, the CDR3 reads TGTGCCAGCAGCGCTCCTGACTACTACAATGAGCAGTTCTTC. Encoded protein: CASSAPDYYNEQFF.

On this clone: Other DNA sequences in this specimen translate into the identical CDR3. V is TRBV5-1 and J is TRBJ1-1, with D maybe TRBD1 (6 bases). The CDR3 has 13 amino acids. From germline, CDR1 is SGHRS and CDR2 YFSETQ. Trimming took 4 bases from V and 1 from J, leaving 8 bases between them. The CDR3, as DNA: TGCGCCAGCAGCCTACAGGGGAACACTGAAGCTTTCTTT. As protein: CASSLQGNTEAFF.

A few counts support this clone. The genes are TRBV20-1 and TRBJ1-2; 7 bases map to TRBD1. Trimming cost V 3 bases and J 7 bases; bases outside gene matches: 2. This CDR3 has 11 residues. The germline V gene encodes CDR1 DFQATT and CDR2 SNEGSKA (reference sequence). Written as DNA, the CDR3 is TGCAGTGCTAGTCAGGGGGGTGGCTACACCTTC. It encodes CSASQGGGYTF.

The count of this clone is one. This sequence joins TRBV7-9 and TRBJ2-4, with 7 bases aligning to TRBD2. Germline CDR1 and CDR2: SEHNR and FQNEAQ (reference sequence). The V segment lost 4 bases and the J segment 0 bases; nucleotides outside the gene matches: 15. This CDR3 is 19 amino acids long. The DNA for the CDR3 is TGTGCCAGCAGCTCGACCGGGGGAGGGGAGGTGATAGCCAAAAACATTCAGTACTTC. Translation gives CASSSTGGGEVIAKNIQYF.

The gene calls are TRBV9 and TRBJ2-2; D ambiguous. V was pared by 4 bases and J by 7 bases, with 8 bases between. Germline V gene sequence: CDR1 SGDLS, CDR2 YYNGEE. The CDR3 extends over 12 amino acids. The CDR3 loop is CASSLDGGELFF. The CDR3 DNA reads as TGTGCCAGCAGCTTGGACGGCGGGGAGCTGTTTTTT.